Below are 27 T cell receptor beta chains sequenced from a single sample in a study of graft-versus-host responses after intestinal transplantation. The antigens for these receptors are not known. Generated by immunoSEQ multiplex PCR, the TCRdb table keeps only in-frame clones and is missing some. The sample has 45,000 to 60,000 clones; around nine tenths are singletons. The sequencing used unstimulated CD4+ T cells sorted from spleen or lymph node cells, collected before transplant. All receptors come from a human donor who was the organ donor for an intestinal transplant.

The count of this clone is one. The chain's CDR3 is CASSLAGLAVHHEQFF. The CDR3 DNA sequence: TGTGCCAGCAGCTTGGCGGGACTAGCAGTTCACCATGAGCAGTTCTTC. The rearrangement joins TRBV5-4 to TRBJ2-1; 9 nucleotides align to TRBD2. Per germline, CDR1 SGHNT and CDR2 YYREEE (reference sequence). The ends lost 0 bases at V and 8 bases at J; junction bases unmatched: 9. The CDR3 extends over 16 amino acids.

The CDR3 nucleotides are TGTGCCAGCTCCCCTCAGACAGGGGAAGAGACCCAGTACTTC. It translates to CASSPQTGEETQYF. The J gene is TRBJ2-5, the V gene TRBV18; 8 nucleotides align to TRBD1. Germline V gene lookup returns CDR1 KGHSH and CDR2 LQKENI. The ends lost 6 bases at V and 3 bases at J; junction bases unmatched: 6. CDR3 length equals 14 residues.

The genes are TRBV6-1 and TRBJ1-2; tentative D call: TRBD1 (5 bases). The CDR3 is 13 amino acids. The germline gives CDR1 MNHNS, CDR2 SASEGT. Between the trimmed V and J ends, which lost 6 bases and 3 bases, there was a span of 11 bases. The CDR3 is CASRQGTDYGYTF. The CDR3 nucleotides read TGTGCCAGCAGACAAGGGACGGACTATGGCTACACCTTC.

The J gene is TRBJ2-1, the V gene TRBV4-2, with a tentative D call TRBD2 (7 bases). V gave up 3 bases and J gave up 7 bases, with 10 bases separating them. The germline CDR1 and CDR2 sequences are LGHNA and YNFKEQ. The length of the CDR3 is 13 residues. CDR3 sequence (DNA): TGTGCCAGCAGCCAGAGGGGGGGAAATGAGCAGTTCTTC. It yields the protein CASSQRGGNEQFF.

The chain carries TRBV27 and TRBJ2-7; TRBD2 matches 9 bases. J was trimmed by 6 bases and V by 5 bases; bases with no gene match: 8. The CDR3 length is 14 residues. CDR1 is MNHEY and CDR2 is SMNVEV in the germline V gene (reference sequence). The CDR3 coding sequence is TGTGCCAGCAGTGCCGGGACTAGCTCCGGCGAGCAGTACTTC. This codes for CASSAGTSSGEQYF.

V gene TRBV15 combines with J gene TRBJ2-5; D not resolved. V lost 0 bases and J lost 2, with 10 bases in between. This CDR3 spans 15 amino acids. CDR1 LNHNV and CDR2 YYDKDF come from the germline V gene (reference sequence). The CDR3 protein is CATSRDTFLQETQYF. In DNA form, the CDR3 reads TGTGCCACCAGCAGAGATACATTCCTACAAGAGACCCAGTACTTC.

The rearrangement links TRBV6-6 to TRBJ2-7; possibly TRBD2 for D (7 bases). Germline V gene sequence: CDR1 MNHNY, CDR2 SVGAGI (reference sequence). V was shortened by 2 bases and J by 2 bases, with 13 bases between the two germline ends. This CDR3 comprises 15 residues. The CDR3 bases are TGTGCCAGCAGTTACGCGGGGGACATCACCTACGAGCAGTACTTC. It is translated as CASSYAGDITYEQYF.

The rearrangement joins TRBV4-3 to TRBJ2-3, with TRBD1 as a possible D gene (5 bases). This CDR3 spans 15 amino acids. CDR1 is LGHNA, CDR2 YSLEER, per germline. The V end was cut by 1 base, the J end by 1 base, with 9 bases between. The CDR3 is CASSQVLTGTDTQYF. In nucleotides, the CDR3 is TGCGCCAGCAGCCAAGTTCTGACAGGCACAGATACGCAGTATTTT.

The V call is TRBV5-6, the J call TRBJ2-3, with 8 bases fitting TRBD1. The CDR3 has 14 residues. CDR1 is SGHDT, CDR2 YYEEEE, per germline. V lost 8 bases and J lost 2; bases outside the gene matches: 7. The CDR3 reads CASTGQGFTDTQYF. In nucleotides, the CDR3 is TGTGCCAGTACAGGACAGGGATTCACAGATACGCAGTATTTT.

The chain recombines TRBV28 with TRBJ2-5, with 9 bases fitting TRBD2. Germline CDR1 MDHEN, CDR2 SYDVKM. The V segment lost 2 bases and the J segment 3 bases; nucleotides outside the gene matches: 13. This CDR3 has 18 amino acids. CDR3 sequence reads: CASSLNGSGRRREETQYF. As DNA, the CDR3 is TGTGCCAGCAGTTTAAATGGTAGCGGGAGACGTCGGGAAGAGACCCAGTACTTC.

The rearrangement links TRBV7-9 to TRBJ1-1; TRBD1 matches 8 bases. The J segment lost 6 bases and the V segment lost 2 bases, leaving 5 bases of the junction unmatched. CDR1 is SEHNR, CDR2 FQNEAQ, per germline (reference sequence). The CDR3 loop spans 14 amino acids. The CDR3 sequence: CASSLILDRAEAFF. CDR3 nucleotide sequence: TGTGCCAGCAGCTTAATCCTGGACAGGGCTGAAGCTTTCTTT.

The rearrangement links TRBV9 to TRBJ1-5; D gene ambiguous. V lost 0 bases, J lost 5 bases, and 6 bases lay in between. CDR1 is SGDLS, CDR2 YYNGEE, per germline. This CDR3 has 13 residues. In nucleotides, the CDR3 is TGTGCCAGCAGCGTAGATGAGGATCAGCCCCAGCATTTT. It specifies CASSVDEDQPQHF. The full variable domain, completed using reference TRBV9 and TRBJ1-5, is DSGVTQTPKHLITATGQRVTLRCSPRSGDLSVYWYQQSLDQGLQFLIQYYNGEERAKGNILERFSAQQFPDLHSELNLSSLELGDSALYFCASSVDEDQPQHFGDGTRLSIL.

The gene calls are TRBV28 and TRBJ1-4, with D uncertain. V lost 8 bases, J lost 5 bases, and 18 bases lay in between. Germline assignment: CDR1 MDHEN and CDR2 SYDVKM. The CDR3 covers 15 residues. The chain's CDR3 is CASRYLGSGNEKLFF. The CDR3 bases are TGTGCCAGCCGCTATCTAGGGAGCGGGAATGAAAAACTGTTTTTT.

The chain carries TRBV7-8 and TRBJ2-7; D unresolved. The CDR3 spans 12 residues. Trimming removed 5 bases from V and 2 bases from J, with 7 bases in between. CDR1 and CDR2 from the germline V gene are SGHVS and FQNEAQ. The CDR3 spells CASSPLAYEQYF. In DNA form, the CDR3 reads TGTGCCAGCAGCCCACTGGCCTACGAGCAGTACTTC.

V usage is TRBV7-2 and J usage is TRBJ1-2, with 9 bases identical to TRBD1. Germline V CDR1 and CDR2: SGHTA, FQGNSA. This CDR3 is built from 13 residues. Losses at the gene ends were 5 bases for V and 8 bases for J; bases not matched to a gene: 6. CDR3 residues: CASSPDRGGGYTF. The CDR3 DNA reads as TGTGCCAGCAGCCCGGACAGGGGTGGCGGCTACACCTTC.

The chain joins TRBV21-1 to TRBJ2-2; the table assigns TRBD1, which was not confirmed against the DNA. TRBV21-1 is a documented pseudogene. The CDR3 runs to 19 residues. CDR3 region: CASSKEGLTGGNIGGELFF. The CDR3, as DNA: TGTGCCAGCAGCAAGGAAGGACTGACAGGGGGTAATATAGGCGGGGAGCTGTTTTTT.

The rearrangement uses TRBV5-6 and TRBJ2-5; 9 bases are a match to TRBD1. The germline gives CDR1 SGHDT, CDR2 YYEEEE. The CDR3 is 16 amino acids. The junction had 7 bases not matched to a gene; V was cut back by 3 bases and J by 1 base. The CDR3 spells CASSWGQGTIQETQYF. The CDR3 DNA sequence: TGTGCCAGCAGCTGGGGACAGGGTACTATCCAAGAGACCCAGTACTTC.

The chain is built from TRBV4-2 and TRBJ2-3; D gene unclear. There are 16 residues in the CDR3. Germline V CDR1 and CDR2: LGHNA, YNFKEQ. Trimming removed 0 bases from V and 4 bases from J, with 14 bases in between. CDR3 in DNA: TGTGCCAGCAGCCAAGATCAAGAGGCTAGATCAGATACGCAGTATTTT. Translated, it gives CASSQDQEARSDTQYF.

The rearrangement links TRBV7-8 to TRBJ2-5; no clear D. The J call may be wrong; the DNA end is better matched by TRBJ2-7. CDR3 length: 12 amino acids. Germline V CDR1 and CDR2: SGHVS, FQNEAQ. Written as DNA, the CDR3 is TGTGCCAGCAGCTTAGACACCTACGAGCAGTACTTC. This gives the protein CASSLDTYEQYF.

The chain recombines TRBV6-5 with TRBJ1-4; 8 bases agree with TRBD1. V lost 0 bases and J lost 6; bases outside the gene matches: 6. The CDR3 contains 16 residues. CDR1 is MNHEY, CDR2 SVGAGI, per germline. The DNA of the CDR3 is TGTGCCAGCAGTTACTCCTCAGGGGGCAGAGATGAAAAACTGTTTTTT. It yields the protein CASSYSSGGRDEKLFF.

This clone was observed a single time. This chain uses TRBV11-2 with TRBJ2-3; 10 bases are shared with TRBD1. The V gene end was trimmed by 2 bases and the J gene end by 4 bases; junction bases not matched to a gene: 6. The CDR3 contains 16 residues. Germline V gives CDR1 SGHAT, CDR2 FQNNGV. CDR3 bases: TGTGCCAGCAGCTTACTCCGGACAGGGGGGGCAGATACGCAGTATTTT. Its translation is CASSLLRTGGADTQYF.

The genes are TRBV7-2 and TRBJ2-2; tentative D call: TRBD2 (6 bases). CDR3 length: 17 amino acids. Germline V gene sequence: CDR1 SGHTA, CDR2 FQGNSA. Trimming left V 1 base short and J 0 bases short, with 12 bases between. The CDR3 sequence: CASSLVPGLSNTGELFF. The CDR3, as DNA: TGTGCCAGCAGCTTAGTACCGGGACTTTCGAACACCGGGGAGCTGTTTTTT.

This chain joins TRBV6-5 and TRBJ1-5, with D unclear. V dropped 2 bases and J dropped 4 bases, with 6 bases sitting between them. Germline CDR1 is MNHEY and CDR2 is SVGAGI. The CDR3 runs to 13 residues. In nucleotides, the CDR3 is TGTGCCAGCAGTTACGGCAGGAATCAGCCCCAGCATTTT. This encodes CASSYGRNQPQHF.

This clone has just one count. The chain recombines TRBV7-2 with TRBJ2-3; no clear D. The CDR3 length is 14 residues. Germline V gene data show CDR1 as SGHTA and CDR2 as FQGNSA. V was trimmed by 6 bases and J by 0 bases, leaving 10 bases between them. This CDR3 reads CASRYHTSTDTQYF. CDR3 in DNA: TGTGCCAGCAGGTACCATACTAGCACAGATACGCAGTATTTT.

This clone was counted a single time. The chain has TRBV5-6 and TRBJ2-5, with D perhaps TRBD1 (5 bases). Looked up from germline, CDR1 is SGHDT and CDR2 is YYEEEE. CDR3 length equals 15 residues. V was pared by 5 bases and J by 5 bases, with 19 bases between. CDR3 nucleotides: TGTGCCAGCAGTTTTGGATACAGGATTTACGAGACCCAGTACTTC. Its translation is CASSFGYRIYETQYF.

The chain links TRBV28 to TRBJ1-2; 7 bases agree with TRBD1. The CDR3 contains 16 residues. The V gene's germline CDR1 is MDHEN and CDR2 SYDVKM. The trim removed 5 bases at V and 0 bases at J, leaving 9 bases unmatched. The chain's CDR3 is CASSPGGQKANYGYTF. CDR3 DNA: TGTGCCAGCAGTCCCGGGGGACAGAAAGCTAACTATGGCTACACCTTC.

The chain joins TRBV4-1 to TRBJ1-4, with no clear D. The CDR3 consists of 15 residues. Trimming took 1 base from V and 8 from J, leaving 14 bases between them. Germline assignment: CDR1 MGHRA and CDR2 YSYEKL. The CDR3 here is CASSQGLAGPEKLFF. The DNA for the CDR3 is TGCGCCAGCAGCCAAGGGTTGGCAGGCCCCGAAAAACTGTTTTTT.